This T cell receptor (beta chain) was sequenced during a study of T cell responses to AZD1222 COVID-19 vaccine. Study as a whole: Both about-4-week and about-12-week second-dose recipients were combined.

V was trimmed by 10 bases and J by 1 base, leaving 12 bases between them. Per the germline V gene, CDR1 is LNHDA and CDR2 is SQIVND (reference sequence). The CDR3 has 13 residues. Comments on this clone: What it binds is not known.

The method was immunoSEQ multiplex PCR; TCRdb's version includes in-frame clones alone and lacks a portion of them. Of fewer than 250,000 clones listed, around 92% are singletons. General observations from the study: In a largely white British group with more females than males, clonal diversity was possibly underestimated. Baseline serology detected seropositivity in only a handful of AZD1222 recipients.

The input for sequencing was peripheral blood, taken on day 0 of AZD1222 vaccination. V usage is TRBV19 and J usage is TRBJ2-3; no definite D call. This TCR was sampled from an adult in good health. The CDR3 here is CATKPPGTDTQYF. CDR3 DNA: TGTGCCACTAAACCCCCGGGCACAGATACGCAGTATTTT. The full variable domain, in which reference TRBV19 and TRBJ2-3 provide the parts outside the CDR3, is DGGITQSPKYLFRKEGQNVTLSCEQNLNHDAMYWYRQDPGQGLRLIYYSQIVNDFQKGDIAEGYSVSREKKESFPLTVTSAQKNPTAFYLCATKPPGTDTQYFGPGTRLTVL.